This T cell receptor beta chain was profiled in a study of OX40 agonist ivuxolimab in advanced cancers. Study background: Every 2 weeks, ivuxolimab was infused into the patients intravenously at between 0.01 and 10 mg/kg. Recorded diagnoses for dose-escalation patients were hepatocellular carcinoma, melanoma, renal cell or head and neck cancer. Of the participants, under 50% had some prior anti-PD-1, anti-PD-L1 or anti-CTLA-4 therapy, which was allowed. Partial responses were achieved by three patients: one hepatocellular carcinoma, two cutaneous melanoma.

With respect to this clone: This CDR3 is also generated by other DNA sequences in the sample.

The germline V gene has CDR1 MNHEY and CDR2 SMNVEV (reference sequence). V lost 1 base to trimming and J lost 10 bases, with 11 bases between them. The CDR3 loop spans 13 amino acids. Assay: immunoSEQ multiplex PCR; the TCRdb copy retains only in-frame clones and omits some. The sample carries 45,000 to 60,000 clones, roughly 90% recorded once. This chain joins TRBV27 and TRBJ1-5; D gene unclear. Source: CD4+ or CD8+ T cells sorted from blood, taken in a trial of the OX40 agonist ivuxolimab. The receptor was derived from an adult with an advanced solid tumor such as melanoma, head and neck, liver or kidney cancer. CDR3 sequence: CASSLYSEQPQHF. CDR3 in DNA: TGTGCCAGCAGTTTATATTCTGAACAACCCCAGCATTTT.